The 28 T cell receptor beta chains reported below all come from one sample, sequenced in a study of blood T cell repertoires in COVID-19. Produced via immunoSEQ multiplex PCR; TCRdb's table is partial and in-frame only. This sample has more than 200,000 clones, with around nine tenths found just once. What was sequenced was peripheral blood. The receptor set was obtained from a woman between 55 and 75 years old with COVID-19, enrolled during active disease.

The chain has TRBV7-9 and TRBJ1-6, with a weak D call TRBD1 (5 bases). Trimming stripped 5 bases from V and 9 bases from J, with 17 bases between. The CDR3 runs to 15 residues. The V gene's germline CDR1 is SEHNR and CDR2 FQNEAQ (reference sequence). The CDR3 DNA is TGTGCCAGCAGCCTTGGCAGGGCGGAATTTTCACCCCTCCACTTT. Protein sequence: CASSLGRAEFSPLHF.

The chain links TRBV2 to TRBJ1-2; 9 positions match TRBD1. Per germline, CDR1 SNHLY and CDR2 FYNNEI. The CDR3 loop spans 15 amino acids. V gave up 5 bases and J gave up 7 bases; unmatched junction bases: 11. The CDR3, as DNA: TGTGCCAGCAGTAACCGACAGGGGGGGATTGGTGGCTACACCTTC. Protein sequence: CASSNRQGGIGGYTF.

The chain links TRBV7-2 to TRBJ1-2; 9 bases align to TRBD1. The length of the CDR3 is 16 residues. Germline V gives CDR1 SGHTA, CDR2 FQGNSA. V was pared by 0 bases and J by 0 bases, with 2 bases of the junction left unmatched. The CDR3 coding sequence is TGTGCCAGCAGCTTAGCGGGGACAGGGACTAACTATGGCTACACCTTC. Translating gives CASSLAGTGTNYGYTF.

CDR3 in DNA: TGTGCCAGCAGCTTAAGACTAGCGGGAGGGGAGGGGGAGCTGTTTTTT. Encoded protein: CASSLRLAGGEGELFF. The chain uses TRBV11-2 and TRBJ2-2; 14 bases agree with TRBD2. The length of the CDR3 is 16 residues. Germline V CDR1 and CDR2: SGHAT, FQNNGV. With V trimmed by 2 bases and J by 8 bases, 4 bases remained unmatched.

This CDR3 is CASRGGTGSYEQYF. The CDR3 coding sequence is TGTGCCAGCAGGGGCGGGACAGGGTCCTACGAGCAGTACTTC. The genes are TRBV6-6 and TRBJ2-7, with TRBD1 matching over 9 bases. V lost 6 bases and J lost 1; bases outside the gene matches: 4. CDR3 length: 14 residues. Germline loops: CDR1 MNHNY, CDR2 SVGAGI (reference sequence).

A remark on this clone: The sample has other DNA sequences that encode this CDR3 too. V and J are TRBV3-1 (or the pseudogene TRBV3-2) and TRBJ2-5, with 10 bases fitting TRBD2. The ends lost 1 base at V and 5 bases at J; junction bases unmatched: 10. Looked up from germline, CDR1 is LGHDT and CDR2 is YNNKEL (reference sequence). This CDR3 contains 17 residues. This CDR3 is CASSQVGLAGVGETQYF. The CDR3 coding sequence is TGTGCCAGCAGCCAAGTCGGCCTAGCGGGAGTGGGGGAGACCCAGTACTTC.

The sample holds one count of this clone. The chain employs TRBV2 and TRBJ1-5; 7 nucleotides agree with TRBD1. Germline values: CDR1 SNHLY, CDR2 FYNNEI. CDR3 size: 15 residues. Trimming removed 4 bases from V and 2 bases from J; junction bases left unmatched: 5. In nucleotides, the CDR3 is TGTGCCAGCAGTGCCGACAGGGTCGGCAATCAGCCCCAGCATTTT. Translated: CASSADRVGNQPQHF.

This rearrangement joins TRBV3-1 (or the pseudogene TRBV3-2) to TRBJ1-4; 8 positions match TRBD1. J lost 2 bases, V lost 6 bases, and 5 bases had no gene match. The CDR3 covers 15 residues. Germline V gene data show CDR1 as LGHDT and CDR2 as YNNKEL (reference sequence). The CDR3 reads CASRLRTGTNEKLFF. CDR3 nucleotides: TGTGCCAGCAGACTAAGGACAGGGACTAATGAAAAACTGTTTTTT.

As for this clone: One end of the junction does not line up with germline, which may come from a read error. The V and J genes are TRBV15 and TRBJ1-6, with D tentatively TRBD1 (5 bases). Germline V gene lookup returns CDR1 LNHNV and CDR2 YYDKDF (reference sequence). There are 16 residues in the CDR3. The CDR3 sequence is CATSRGGGRVDSPLHF. CDR3 coding DNA: TGTGCCACCAGCAGAGGGGGGGGTAGGGTCGATTCCCCCCTCCACTTT. The entire variable domain, with the rest obtained from reference TRBV15 and TRBJ1-6, is as follows: DAMVIQNPRYQVTQFGKPVTLSCSQTLNHNVMYWYQQKSSQAPKLLFHYYDKDFNNEADTPDNFQSRRPNTSFCFLDIRSPGLGDTAMYLCATSRGGGRVDSPLHFGNGTRLTVT.

The table lists this clone with a count of one. This rearrangement joins TRBV7-2 to TRBJ1-2; maybe TRBD1 (5 bases). Trimming took off 1 base at V and 4 bases at J, with 13 bases between the two ends. From germline, CDR1 is SGHTA and CDR2 FQGNSA. CDR3 size: 15 residues. CDR3 in DNA: TGTGCCAGCAGCTTAGTACCCCAGGGTCCCTATGGCTACACCTTC. Its protein product is CASSLVPQGPYGYTF.

This clone has a count of ten or more. This chain connects TRBV28 to TRBJ1-5, with a tentative D call TRBD1 (5 bases). The CDR3 is 18 amino acids. CDR1 MDHEN and CDR2 SYDVKM come from the germline V gene. The germline V and J ends were trimmed by 4 bases and 5 bases, with 24 bases remaining between them. CDR3 residues: CASSSLFSQLGPYQPQHF. CDR3 coding DNA: TGTGCCAGCAGTTCCCTATTTTCCCAACTGGGGCCATATCAGCCCCAGCATTTT.

This clone was observed once. V and J are TRBV2 and TRBJ1-4; the D gene is possibly TRBD1 (5 bases). The CDR3 extends over 14 amino acids. V was shortened by 8 bases and J by 0 bases, with 10 bases between the two germline ends. CDR1 and CDR2 from the germline V gene are SNHLY and FYNNEI. The CDR3 coding sequence is TGTGCCAGCTCCCACAGGACAACTAATGAAAAACTGTTTTTT. This sequence encodes CASSHRTTNEKLFF.

This clone was detected only once. The chain couples TRBV7-8 to TRBJ2-7; D is perhaps TRBD2 (7 bases). CDR3 length: 14 amino acids. Germline V gene lookup returns CDR1 SGHVS and CDR2 FQNEAQ. Trimming cost V 5 bases and J 2 bases, with 13 bases left between them. The CDR3 sequence: CASSPRGGTYEQYF. The DNA for the CDR3 is TGTGCCAGCAGCCCCAGGGGAGGGACCTACGAGCAGTACTTC.

The chain uses TRBV5-5 and TRBJ2-7, with 10 bases that match TRBD2. Unmatched junction bases numbered 20, after V lost 7 bases and J lost 1 base. The germline gives CDR1 SGHKS, CDR2 YYEKEE (reference sequence). The CDR3 has 19 residues. CDR3 sequence reads: CASRPPPGSSGGMSYEQYF. The CDR3 region has the DNA TGTGCCAGCCGACCACCTCCCGGGTCTAGCGGGGGAATGTCCTACGAGCAGTACTTC. Supplemented by reference TRBV5-5 and TRBJ2-7, the full variable domain reads DAGVTQSPTHLIKTRGQQVTLRCSPISGHKSVSWYQQVLGQGPQFIFQYYEKEERGRGNFPDRFSARQFPNYSSELNVNALLLGDSALYLCASRPPPGSSGGMSYEQYFGPGTRLTVT.

V gene TRBV6-5 combines with J gene TRBJ1-2; 11 bases map to TRBD1. This CDR3 spans 15 amino acids. The ends lost 5 bases at V and 6 bases at J; junction bases unmatched: 8. Per germline, CDR1 MNHEY and CDR2 SVGAGI. The CDR3 loop is CASSLTGQGADGYTF. For the CDR3, the DNA is TGTGCCAGCAGTCTTACCGGACAGGGGGCAGATGGCTACACCTTC.

This chain joins TRBV18 and TRBJ1-5; D remains ambiguous. Trimming removed 0 bases at V and 3 bases at J, with 12 bases between. Germline CDR1 is KGHSH and CDR2 is LQKENI. The CDR3 spans 16 residues. The CDR3 region has the DNA TGTGCCAGCTCACCACCGGTCGGACGGGACAATCAGCCCCAGCATTTT. Its protein is CASSPPVGRDNQPQHF. Using reference TRBV18 and TRBJ1-5 for the parts outside the CDR3, the full variable domain is NAGVMQNPRHLVRRRGQEARLRCSPMKGHSHVYWYRQLPEEGLKFMVYLQKENIIDESGMPKERFSAEFPKEGPSILRIQQVVRGDSAAYFCASSPPVGRDNQPQHFGDGTRLSIL.

This clone was seen only a few times. The chain combines TRBV19 with TRBJ2-3; 10 bases are a match to TRBD1. Losses at the gene ends were 5 bases for V and 6 bases for J; bases not matched to a gene: 14. Germline assignment: CDR1 LNHDA and CDR2 SQIVND (reference sequence). This CDR3 is 17 amino acids long. The CDR3 is CASSPSPGTGVADTQYF. CDR3 nucleotides: TGTGCCAGTAGTCCATCCCCCGGGACAGGGGTGGCCGATACGCAGTATTTT.

The V and J genes are TRBV19 and TRBJ1-1, with TRBD1 as a possible D gene (5 bases). V lost 7 bases and J lost 4, with 19 bases in between. The germline V gene encodes CDR1 LNHDA and CDR2 SQIVND (reference sequence). This CDR3 region has 15 residues. The CDR3 is CASMIWGDGTTEAFF. The DNA for the CDR3 is TGTGCCAGTATGATTTGGGGGGATGGGACCACTGAAGCTTTCTTT.

V gene TRBV4-3 combines with J gene TRBJ1-4; D is perhaps TRBD1 (6 bases). Deletions cut 0 bases from V and 5 bases from J, with 13 bases between. The CDR3 covers 16 residues. Germline loops: CDR1 LGHNA, CDR2 YSLEER. The CDR3 coding sequence is TGCGCCAGCAGCCAAGACACAGGGTATACCAATGAAAAACTGTTTTTT. It codes for CASSQDTGYTNEKLFF.

The rearrangement links TRBV9 to TRBJ1-1; tentatively, D is TRBD1 (5 bases). CDR1 SGDLS and CDR2 YYNGEE come from the germline V gene. This CDR3 is 15 amino acids long. Trimming shortened V by 3 bases and J by 4 bases, and 16 bases separated the two germline ends. CDR3 bases: TGTGCCAGCAGCGCCCGGGGGGTGTTGGGCACTGAAGCTTTCTTT. Protein sequence: CASSARGVLGTEAFF.

The V call is TRBV14, the J call TRBJ2-1; D is undetermined. Deletions cut 1 base from V and 5 bases from J, with 12 bases between. The germline V gene has CDR1 SGHDN and CDR2 FVKESK. This CDR3 has 15 residues. The CDR3 DNA reads TGTGCCAGCAGCCAAGGACTCGTATTAAACAATGAGCAGTTCTTC. Protein sequence: CASSQGLVLNNEQFF.

This rearrangement joins TRBV28 to TRBJ1-1; a weak D match, TRBD1 (6 bases). V was clipped by 2 bases and J by 2 bases, with 15 bases between them. This CDR3 has 16 residues. Germline values: CDR1 MDHEN, CDR2 SYDVKM. CDR3 protein: CASSLIGGGGNTEAFF. In nucleotides, the CDR3 is TGTGCCAGCAGTTTAATAGGCGGGGGCGGAAACACTGAAGCTTTCTTT.

This chain uses TRBV5-4 with TRBJ2-1; 7 positions agree with TRBD2. The V gene's germline CDR1 is SGHNT and CDR2 YYREEE (reference sequence). The J segment lost 14 bases and the V segment lost 3 bases, leaving 20 bases of the junction unmatched. The CDR3 runs to 16 residues. This chain's CDR3 is CASSSPGGSPGSDEFF. CDR3 in DNA: TGTGCCAGCAGCTCGCCCGGCGGGAGTCCAGGATCCGACGAGTTCTTC.

The V gene is TRBV5-8, the J gene TRBJ1-5; 7 bases match TRBD1. Germline V gives CDR1 SGHTS, CDR2 YDEGEE. Trimming removed 7 bases from V and 1 base from J; junction bases left unmatched: 20. The CDR3 consists of 19 residues. CDR3 residues: CASARARQGFGVSNQPQHF. The CDR3 region has the DNA TGTGCCAGCGCCAGGGCCCGACAGGGCTTCGGTGTGAGCAATCAGCCCCAGCATTTT.

The chain combines TRBV30 with TRBJ2-2; D call uncertain. V lost 2 bases and J lost 6, with 10 bases in between. The CDR3 runs 13 residues. Germline V CDR1 and CDR2: GTSNPN, SVGIG (reference sequence). The CDR3 sequence is CAWSFSIAGELFF. CDR3 coding DNA: TGTGCCTGGAGTTTTAGCATCGCCGGGGAGCTGTTTTTT.

The chain links TRBV13 to TRBJ2-2; tentative D call: TRBD1 (5 bases). The CDR3 is made up of 18 amino acids. The V gene lost 1 base and the J gene lost 7 bases, with 22 bases spanning the gap. Germline CDR1 is PRHDT and CDR2 is FYEKMQ (reference sequence). The CDR3 region has the DNA TGTGCCAGCAGCTTAGAAGGGGCTAGATCATCCCAAGTCGGGGAGCTGTTTTTT. Protein: CASSLEGARSSQVGELFF.

The V call is TRBV5-3, the J call TRBJ2-2; 7 bases agree with TRBD2. TRBV5-3 is reported as an ORF; its role is uncertain. The CDR3 length is 17 residues. The ends lost 5 bases at V and 5 bases at J; junction bases unmatched: 15. Written as DNA, the CDR3 is TGTGCCAGAAGGACCTGGGACTCCGGAGCGGGAACCGGGGAGCTGTTTTTT. It specifies CARRTWDSGAGTGELFF.

The CDR3 region has the DNA TGTGCCAGCAGCCGGGGACAACGCGGGGAAAAACTGTTTTTT. This sequence encodes CASSRGQRGEKLFF. The rearrangement links TRBV4-2 to TRBJ1-4, with a tentative D call TRBD1 (6 bases). This CDR3 comprises 14 residues. CDR1 and CDR2 from the germline V gene are LGHNA and YNFKEQ. V was clipped by 4 bases and J by 8 bases, with 14 bases between them.